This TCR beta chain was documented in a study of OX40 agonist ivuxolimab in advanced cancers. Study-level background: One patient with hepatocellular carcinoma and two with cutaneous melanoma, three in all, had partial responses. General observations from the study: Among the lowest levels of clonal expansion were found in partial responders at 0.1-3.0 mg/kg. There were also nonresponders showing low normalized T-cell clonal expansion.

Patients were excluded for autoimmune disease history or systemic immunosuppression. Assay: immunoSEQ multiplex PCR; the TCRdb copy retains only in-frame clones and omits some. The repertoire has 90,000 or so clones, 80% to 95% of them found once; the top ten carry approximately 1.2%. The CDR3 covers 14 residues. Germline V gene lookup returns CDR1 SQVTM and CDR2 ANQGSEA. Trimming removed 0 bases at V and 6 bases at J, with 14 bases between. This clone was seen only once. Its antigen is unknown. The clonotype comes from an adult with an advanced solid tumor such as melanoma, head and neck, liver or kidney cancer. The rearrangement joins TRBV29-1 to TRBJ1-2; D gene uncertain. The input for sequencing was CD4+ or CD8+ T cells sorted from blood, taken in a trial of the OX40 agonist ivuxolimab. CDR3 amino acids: CSVEDLRAANGYTF. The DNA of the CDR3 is TGCAGCGTTGAAGATTTGAGGGCGGCTAATGGCTACACCTTC.